This T cell receptor (beta chain) emerged from a study of monozygotic twins with inflammatory bowel disease. Using the 5' RACE reads, TCRdb records one entry per CDR3 protein without DNA. The sample table sets out some 300,000 distinct CDR3 sequences. About this clonotype itself: The antigen remains unidentified.

General study results and limits: No difference was seen in repertoire similarity between concordant and discordant twins, possibly from limited power. Healthy twins showed more clonotype sharing with others than IBD patients, especially patients with disease activity. Distinction of different T cell subtypes was not possible.

Germline V lookup: CDR1 LGHNA, CDR2 YSLEER. The CDR3 sequence is 17 residues long. The sample consisted of blood. The source is a human donor with ulcerative colitis or Crohn's disease, or a healthy co-twin of an affected twin (not recorded which). The chain uses TRBV4-3 and TRBJ2-5. The CDR3 loop reads CASSQDQQGLKGETQYF.